The 6 T cell receptor beta chains reported below all come from one sample, sequenced in a study of cytomegalovirus exposure and HLA in healthy donors. Both 60 Vbeta primers and 13 Jbeta primers went into the PCR. Method: immunoSEQ multiplex PCR; TCRdb's copy keeps in-frame clones and lacks some. Of over 110,000 clones listed, 79% are singletons. Sequencing was performed on PBMCs. These receptors all come from a man younger than 35 in good health and CMV-seronegative.

V usage is TRBV9 and J usage is TRBJ1-2, with 9 bases that match TRBD1. Germline V lookup: CDR1 SGDLS, CDR2 YYNGEE. With 4 bases clipped from V and 6 bases from J, the junction kept 25 bases outside the gene matches. This CDR3 spans 20 amino acids. CDR3 DNA sequence: TGTGCCAGCAGCATCAGAAACAGGGGGCCCGACCCCTCTCTTGTTGATGGCTACACCTTC. It specifies CASSIRNRGPDPSLVDGYTF.

The rearrangement links TRBV5-5 to TRBJ1-2, with 11 bases matching TRBD1. Germline CDR1 is SGHKS and CDR2 is YYEKEE (reference sequence). V lost 4 bases and J lost 4; bases outside the gene matches: 6. This CDR3 is built from 15 residues. The CDR3 region has the DNA TGTGCCAGCAGCAACCGGGACAGGGGGGCCTATGGCTACACCTTC. It specifies CASSNRDRGAYGYTF.

The chain carries TRBV9 and TRBJ1-2, with D tentatively TRBD1 (6 bases). CDR3 length: 13 residues. The germline gives CDR1 SGDLS, CDR2 YYNGEE. Trimming stripped 6 bases from V and 8 bases from J, with 17 bases between. The CDR3 here is CASNAVDRGGYTF. DNA for the CDR3: TGTGCCAGCAATGCGGTGGACAGAGGGGGCTACACCTTC.

V usage is TRBV11-2 and J usage is TRBJ2-7, with TRBD1 matching over 7 bases. The trim removed 0 bases at V and 1 base at J, leaving 12 bases unmatched. Germline CDR1 is SGHAT and CDR2 is FQNNGV. This CDR3 contains 18 residues. Here the CDR3 reads CASSLDEVGTDLSYEQYF. The CDR3 DNA follows: TGTGCCAGCAGCTTAGACGAAGTCGGGACAGACCTTTCCTACGAGCAGTACTTC.

This chain links TRBV6-1 with TRBJ1-6; 7 bases fit TRBD1. Germline loops: CDR1 MNHNS, CDR2 SASEGT. This CDR3 contains 14 residues. Trimming at V came to 5 bases and at J to 8 bases, leaving 6 bases not matched to a gene. CDR3 in amino acids: CASSPPGQYSPLHF. Written as DNA, the CDR3 is TGTGCCAGCAGTCCCCCGGGACAGTATTCACCCCTCCACTTT.

The J gene is TRBJ1-5, the V gene TRBV7-8; tentatively, D is TRBD1 (6 bases). V was clipped by 5 bases and J by 3 bases, with 26 bases between them. Germline assignment: CDR1 SGHVS and CDR2 FQNEAQ. CDR3 length equals 19 residues. The CDR3 reads CASSPPSRQDLGPNQPQHF. The CDR3, as DNA: TGTGCCAGCAGCCCTCCCTCACGACAGGACTTAGGGCCCAATCAGCCCCAGCATTTT. Combining the CDR3 with reference TRBV7-8 and TRBJ1-5 gives the whole variable domain GAGVSQSPRYKVAKRGQDVALRCDPISGHVSLFWYQQALGQGPEFLTYFQNEAQLDKSGLPSDRFFAERPEGSVSTLKIQRTQQEDSAVYLCASSPPSRQDLGPNQPQHFGDGTRLSIL.